What follows are 4 T cell receptor beta chains derived from one specimen sequenced in a study of T cells in Graves' hyperthyroidism and ophthalmopathy. TCR beta CDR3 regions were amplified from RNA. In the first-round RT-PCR of the TCR CDR3, the HTBI primer set was used. TCRdb re-called the multiplex PCR reads with MiXCR, one entry per CDR3 protein. The profile covers about 400,000 distinct CDR3 sequences, with about 14% appearing a single time and around 28% taken by the ten largest. Sequenced: blood. Receptors originate from a man aged 45-65 years with Graves' ophthalmopathy.

This clonotype was detected many times. This chain connects TRBV5-6 to TRBJ2-1; D tentatively fits TRBD1 or TRBD2 (5 bases each). Germline V gives CDR1 SGHDT, CDR2 YYEEEE. V was pared by 4 bases and J by 7 bases, with 24 bases between. The CDR3 sequence is 17 residues long. The DNA of the CDR3 is TGTGCCAGCAGCAACACGGGGCCCATCTACGGAGGTAATGAGCAGTTCTTC. This codes for CASSNTGPIYGGNEQFF. Full variable domain (rest looked up from reference TRBV5-6 and TRBJ2-1): DAGVTQSPTHLIKTRGQQVTLRCSPKSGHDTVSWYQQALGQGPQFIFQYYEEEERQRGNFPDRFSGHQFPNYSSELNVNALLLGDSALYLCASSNTGPIYGGNEQFFGPGTRLTVL.

This clonotype appeared many times. The chain is built from TRBV6-1 and TRBJ1-3; D unclear. CDR3 size: 13 residues. CDR1 and CDR2 from the germline V gene are MNHNS and SASEGT. Trimming pared 3 bases from V and 9 bases from J, leaving 12 bases between. The CDR3 DNA reads as TGTGCCAGCAGTGACGGGAGTTTTTCCACCATATATTTT. As protein: CASSDGSFSTIYF.

The J gene is TRBJ2-5, the V gene TRBV3-1; TRBD2 matches 10 bases. Germline-derived CDR1 and CDR2 are LGHDT and YNNKEL (reference sequence). V was clipped by 1 base and J by 0 bases; unmatched bases: 11. This CDR3 is built from 19 residues. This chain's CDR3 is CASSQASGSRPVYQETQYF. The CDR3 coding sequence is TGTGCCAGCAGCCAAGCTAGCGGGAGTCGGCCCGTCTACCAAGAGACCCAGTACTTC.

This clonotype showed up many times. This chain links TRBV30 with TRBJ2-1, with TRBD2 matching over 13 bases. V was pared by 3 bases and J by 14 bases, with 16 bases of the junction left unmatched. Germline CDR1 and CDR2: GTSNPN and SVGIG (reference sequence). This CDR3 is 16 amino acids long. The DNA for the CDR3 is TGTGCCTGGAGGCGGGCCCCGGGACTAGCGGGAATGAGGGAGTTCTTC. This translates into CAWRRAPGLAGMREFF. The complete variable domain, with remaining parts taken from reference TRBV30 and TRBJ2-1, reads SQTIHQWPATLVQPVGSPLSLECTVEGTSNPNLYWYRQAAGRGLQLLFYSVGIGQISSEVPQNLSASRPQDRQFILSSKKLLLSDSGFYLCAWRRAPGLAGMREFFGPGTRLTVL.